Here is one TCR beta chain with its context. V was cut by 0 bases and J by 3 bases, with 6 bases left in between. Germline values: CDR1 PRHDT, CDR2 FYEKMQ (reference sequence). CDR3 length equals 15 residues. These data originate in a study of technical replicates of blood from a few donors. Here immunoSEQ multiplex PCR was the method, and the copy in TCRdb shows in-frame clones only, minus some. The repertoire holds roughly 69,000 clones, about 87% seen once, with roughly 5% in the top ten. The sequence was collected from a human donor in good health. Some clones in this sample may be carry-over from other donors' samples. Input material: PBMCs. The chain is built from TRBV13 and TRBJ1-6, with a tentative D call TRBD1 (6 bases). The chain's CDR3 is CASSLGQGYNSPLHF. CDR3 sequence (DNA): TGTGCCAGCAGCTTAGGACAGGGCTATAATTCACCCCTCCACTTT.